Listed below are T cell receptor beta chains from one sample, sequenced in a study of shared clonotypes between healthy human individuals. Generated by immunoSEQ multiplex PCR, the TCRdb table keeps only in-frame clones and is missing some. The sample lists around 2,100,000 clones; 85% to 95% were seen once. The material sequenced was naive CD8+ T cells sorted from blood. The source of these receptors is a young man in good health. The CDR3 runs from the conserved cysteine through the conserved F or W.

j_call v_call cdr3_aa
TRBJ2-7 TRBV9 CASSVVGGPEQYF
TRBJ1-4 TRBV27 CASSLRATNEKLFF
TRBJ1-1 TRBV7-9 CASGISEAFF
TRBJ2-7 TRBV4-1 CASSQDAYEQYF
TRBJ2-5 TRBV7-8 CASSELVELETQYF
TRBJ2-3 TRBV29-1 CSVEVKRTSGSVKTDTQYF
TRBJ1-1 TRBV28 CAPSKDTEAFF
TRBJ2-1 TRBV27 CASSLILGGLNEQFF
TRBJ2-5 TRBV15 CATSLIGSGETQYF
TRBJ2-7 TRBV28 CASSPTYEQYF
TRBJ2-3 TRBV9 CASSPPGGWESDTQYF
TRBJ1-3 TRBV29-1 CSVDLPGTESSGNTIYF
TRBJ2-1 TRBV11-2 CASSPRGDTRVIRVF
TRBJ1-1 TRBV4-2 CASSRGGNTEAFF
TRBJ2-7 TRBV6-1 CASSGTGWEQYF
TRBJ2-5 TRBV7-9 CASSLARDRGETQYF
TRBJ2-1 TRBV7-9 CASSLGYNEQFF
TRBJ2-2 TRBV7-6 CASSLSGTGVYTGELFF